This TCR beta chain was sequenced for a study of identical twins. Study-level findings and limits: Insertions ran lower in abundant cord blood beta clonotypes, though not in memory repertoires.

In its sample, this clonotype was seen a few times. Its antigen is still unknown. Germline lookup yields CDR1 GTSNPN and CDR2 SVGIG (reference sequence). Trimming took 0 bases from V and 7 from J, leaving 3 bases between them. The CDR3 has 10 amino acids. TCRdb re-called the 5' RACE reads through MiXCR, storing one row per CDR3 protein. The sample shows roughly 1,500,000 distinct CDR3 sequences, about 32% of them seen only once. The chain employs TRBV30 and TRBJ1-1; D is unclear. Material: cord blood. The clonotype comes from a newborn girl in good health. CDR3 nucleotide sequence: TGTGCCTGGAGTGTAAGTGAAGCTTTCTTT. Encoded protein: CAWSVSEAFF.